These 3 T cell receptor beta chains were all obtained from the same sample, sequenced in a study of OX40 agonist ivuxolimab in advanced cancers. Libraries were prepared by immunoSEQ multiplex PCR; TCRdb keeps only in-frame clonotypes and omits some of them. Of 65,000 to 90,000 clones in the sample, 92% were seen once. Here the sequenced sample was CD4+ or CD8+ T cells sorted from blood, taken in a trial of the OX40 agonist ivuxolimab. Every receptor here comes from an adult with an advanced solid tumor such as melanoma, head and neck, liver or kidney cancer.

The V and J genes are TRBV7-8 and TRBJ2-1; D may be TRBD1 (6 bases). With 0 bases removed from V and 5 bases from J, the gap between germline ends came to 20 bases. The germline V gene encodes CDR1 SGHVS and CDR2 FQNEAQ. The CDR3 loop spans 18 amino acids. The CDR3 nucleotides read TGTGCCAGCAGCTTAGCCCTTATAGGAGTACAGGGTCACAATGAGCAGTTCTTC. Translating it yields CASSLALIGVQGHNEQFF.

This chain links TRBV6-6 with TRBJ1-2; TRBD1 agrees at 9 bases. Germline V CDR1 and CDR2: MNHNY, SVGAGI (reference sequence). This CDR3 spans 14 amino acids. The J segment lost 4 bases and the V segment lost 2 bases, leaving 2 bases of the junction unmatched. As DNA, the CDR3 is TGTGCCAGCAGTTACGAGGGACAGGGCTATGGCTACACCTTC. Protein product: CASSYEGQGYGYTF.

V is TRBV7-8 and J is TRBJ1-2, with 9 bases fitting TRBD1. The trim removed 5 bases at V and 3 bases at J, leaving 7 bases unmatched. Germline V gives CDR1 SGHVS, CDR2 FQNEAQ. There are 15 residues in the CDR3. The CDR3 coding sequence is TGTGCCAGCAGCCCGTGGGACAGGGCGTACTATGGCTACACCTTC. Encoded protein: CASSPWDRAYYGYTF.